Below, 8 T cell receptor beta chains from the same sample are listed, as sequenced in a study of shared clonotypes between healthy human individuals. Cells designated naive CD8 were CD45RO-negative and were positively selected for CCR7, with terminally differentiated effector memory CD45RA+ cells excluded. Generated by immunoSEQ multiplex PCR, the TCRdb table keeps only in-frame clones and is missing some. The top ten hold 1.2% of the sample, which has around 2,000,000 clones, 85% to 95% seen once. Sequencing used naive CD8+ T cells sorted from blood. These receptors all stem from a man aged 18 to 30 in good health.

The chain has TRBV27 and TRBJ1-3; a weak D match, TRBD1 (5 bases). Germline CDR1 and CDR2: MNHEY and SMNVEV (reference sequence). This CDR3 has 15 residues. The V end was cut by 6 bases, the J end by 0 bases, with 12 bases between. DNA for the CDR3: TGTGCCAGCAGCAAAGCAGGGCTCTCTGGAAACACCATATATTTT. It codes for CASSKAGLSGNTIYF.

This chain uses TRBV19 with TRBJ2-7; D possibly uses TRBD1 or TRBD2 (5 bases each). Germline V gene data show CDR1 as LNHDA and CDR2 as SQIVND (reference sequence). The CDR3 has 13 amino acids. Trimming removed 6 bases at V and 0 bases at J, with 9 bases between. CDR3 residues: CASSRGVSYEQYF. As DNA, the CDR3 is TGTGCCAGTAGCCGGGGCGTCTCCTACGAGCAGTACTTC.

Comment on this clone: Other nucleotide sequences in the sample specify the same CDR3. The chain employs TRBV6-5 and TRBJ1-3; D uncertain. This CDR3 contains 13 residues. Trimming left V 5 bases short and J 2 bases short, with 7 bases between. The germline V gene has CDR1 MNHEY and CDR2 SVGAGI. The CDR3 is CASSLGAGNTIYF. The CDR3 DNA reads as TGTGCCAGCAGTCTCGGCGCTGGAAACACCATATATTTT.

The CDR3 reads CASSSDRTIAYEQYF. The CDR3 DNA reads TGCGCCAGCAGCTCAGACAGGACTATTGCCTACGAGCAGTACTTC. The rearrangement joins TRBV5-1 to TRBJ2-7; either TRBD1 or TRBD2 may supply D (6 bases each). Germline CDR1 is SGHRS and CDR2 is YFSETQ. V lost 3 bases and J 2 bases, leaving 15 bases between the germline ends. The CDR3 has 15 residues.

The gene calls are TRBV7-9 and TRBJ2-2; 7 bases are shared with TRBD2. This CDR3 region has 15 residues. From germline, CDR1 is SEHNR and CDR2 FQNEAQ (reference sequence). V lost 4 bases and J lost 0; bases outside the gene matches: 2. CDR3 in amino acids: CASSSAGANTGELFF. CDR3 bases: TGTGCCAGCAGCTCCGCGGGGGCGAACACCGGGGAGCTGTTTTTT.

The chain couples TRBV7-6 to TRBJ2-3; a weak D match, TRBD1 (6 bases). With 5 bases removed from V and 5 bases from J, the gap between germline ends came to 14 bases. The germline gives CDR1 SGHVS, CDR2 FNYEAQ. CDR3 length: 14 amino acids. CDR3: CASSPWGPGDTQYF. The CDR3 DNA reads TGTGCCAGCAGCCCCTGGGGGCCGGGAGATACGCAGTATTTT.

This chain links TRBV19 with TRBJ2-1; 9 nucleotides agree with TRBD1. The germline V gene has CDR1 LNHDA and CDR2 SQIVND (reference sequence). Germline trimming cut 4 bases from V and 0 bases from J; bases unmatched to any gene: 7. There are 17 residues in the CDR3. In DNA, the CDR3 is TGTGCCAGTAGTACACAGGGGGCCTGGAGCTCCTACAATGAGCAGTTCTTC. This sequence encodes CASSTQGAWSSYNEQFF.

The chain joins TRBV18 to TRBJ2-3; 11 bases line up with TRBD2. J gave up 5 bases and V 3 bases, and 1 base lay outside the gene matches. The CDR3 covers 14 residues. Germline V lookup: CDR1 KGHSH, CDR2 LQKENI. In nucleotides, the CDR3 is TGTGCCAGCTCACCTAGCGGGAGGGAAGATACGCAGTATTTT. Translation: CASSPSGREDTQYF.